This T cell receptor (beta chain) was captured by sequencing in a study of blood T cell repertoires in COVID-19. Looking at the study overall: Whether acute or convalescent, the COVID-19 samples came from the United States, Italy and Spain.

This CDR3 spans 14 amino acids. Trimming removed 2 bases from V and 7 bases from J; junction bases left unmatched: 4. Germline V gene lookup returns CDR1 MGHRA and CDR2 YSYEKL. Sequenced by immunoSEQ multiplex PCR; TCRdb stores in-frame clones only, minus some. Counted here are under 70,000 clones, about 93% occurring once; the ten biggest clones make up approximately 15%. The receptor comes from a human donor with active COVID-19. The donor label of this sample is uncertain. V gene TRBV4-1 combines with J gene TRBJ1-5, with 8 bases identical to TRBD1. Sequencing was done on a sample of peripheral blood. The CDR3 sequence: CASSQTTGVQPQHF. CDR3 DNA sequence: TGCGCCAGCAGCCAAACGACAGGGGTACAGCCCCAGCATTTT.